The 31 T cell receptor beta chains in this list originate from one sample, sequenced in a study of regulatory T cells in long-lasting Graves disease listed by TCRdb under 2021. The method was multiplex PCR. The run used an Illumina HiSeq 4000. iRepertoire HTBI primers and Arm-PCR amplification of CDR3 regions were used to construct TCR beta libraries. TCRdb reprocessing: public reads trimmed at Q25 with fastp, clones called with MiXCR, in-frame beta chains kept. Under each unique CDR3 protein, matching rows form one entry showing the most common genes and DNA. The sample data list 400,000 to 450,000 distinct CDR3 sequences, and about a sixth of these were observed just once. The ten largest clones take up around a tenth of the sample. The time point label for this specimen denotes: newly diagnosed GD, antithyroid drugs for less than 3 months. For both TCR sequencing and RNA sequencing, RNA was extracted from PBMCs using TRIzol.

The same data also contributed to another study, on T cells in Graves' hyperthyroidism and ophthalmopathy.

Sequencing used peripheral blood mononuclear cells (PBMCs), obtained at new diagnosis, from a patient treated with antithyroid drugs. The receptor source for this set is a woman under 40 with Graves disease. Donor details come from another sample of the same person, matched by shared clones.

This clonotype was counted at least ten times. The rearrangement joins TRBV28 to TRBJ2-1, with 9 bases matching TRBD2. V trimming: 4 bases; J trimming: 5 bases; junction bases outside the gene matches: 6. This CDR3 has 15 residues. Per germline, CDR1 MDHEN and CDR2 SYDVKM. In nucleotides, the CDR3 is TGTGCCAGCAGTTCTTCTAGCGGGACCGACAATGAGCAGTTCTTC. This sequence encodes CASSSSSGTDNEQFF.

Many counts were recorded for this clonotype. J is TRBJ2-1 and V is TRBV28; 15 positions match TRBD2. CDR3 length equals 17 residues. The ends lost 5 bases at V and 5 bases at J; junction bases unmatched: 7. CDR1 and CDR2 from the germline V gene are MDHEN and SYDVKM. CDR3 sequence: CASSLGLAGGEDNEQFF. In DNA, the CDR3 is TGTGCCAGCAGTCTCGGACTAGCGGGAGGGGAAGACAATGAGCAGTTCTTC. The whole variable domain, filled in from reference TRBV28 and TRBJ2-1, reads DVKVTQSSRYLVKRTGEKVFLECVQDMDHENMFWYRQDPGLGLRLIYFSYDVKMKEKGDIPEGYSVSREKKERFSLILESASTNQTSMYLCASSLGLAGGEDNEQFFGPGTRLTVL.

Note on this clonotype: A single base is all that separates this from a far larger clone, so a read error is likely. This chain uses TRBV30 with TRBJ2-4, with D tentatively TRBD1 (7 bases). The J call may be mistaken, given a closer DNA end match to TRBJ2-7. This CDR3 region has 12 residues. Germline assignment: CDR1 GTSNPN and CDR2 SVGIG (reference sequence). DNA of the CDR3: TGTGCCTGGGGGCAGGGGGACTTCGAGCAGTACTTC. Translation gives CAWGQGDFEQYF.

A word on this clonotype: This may come from a read error, since a much larger clone is one base off. The CDR3 nucleotides are TGTGCCGGCAGCTTATCCAGGGGTTCAGGCAGCGGCTACACCTTC. It encodes CAGSLSRGSGSGYTF. The rearrangement uses TRBV7-2 and TRBJ1-2; TRBD1 is a possible D gene (6 bases). The CDR3 runs to 15 residues. Germline V gene lookup returns CDR1 SGHTA and CDR2 FQGNSA.

This clonotype appeared many times. This chain joins TRBV7-9 and TRBJ1-2, with a weak D call TRBD1 (6 bases). V dropped 3 bases and J dropped 2 bases, with 7 bases sitting between them. The CDR3 has 13 amino acids. Germline V gene sequence: CDR1 SEHNR, CDR2 FQNEAQ (reference sequence). CDR3 nucleotides: TGTGCCAGCAGCTTTCAGGGGAACTATGGCTACACCTTC. Its translation: CASSFQGNYGYTF.

The chain links TRBV5-1 to TRBJ2-1, with D tentatively TRBD2 (5 bases). Germline V gene data show CDR1 as SGHRS and CDR2 as YFSETQ. V lost 3 bases, J lost 8 bases, and 15 bases lay in between. There are 14 residues in the CDR3. The CDR3 loop reads CASSSSGSRDEQFF. CDR3 coding DNA: TGCGCCAGCAGCTCCAGTGGGAGTAGGGATGAGCAGTTCTTC.

This rearrangement joins TRBV10-1 to TRBJ1-3; D unresolved. The CDR3 has 16 amino acids. The germline gives CDR1 WNHNN, CDR2 SYGVQD (reference sequence). V gave up 0 bases and J gave up 0 bases, with 9 bases separating them. CDR3 in amino acids: CASSESDGYSGNTIYF. In nucleotides, the CDR3 is TGCGCCAGCAGTGAGTCGGACGGCTACTCTGGAAACACCATATATTTT.

This clonotype was observed at least ten times. The chain couples TRBV3-1 to TRBJ2-1; 9 bases are shared with TRBD2. The CDR3 covers 17 residues. Germline CDR1 and CDR2: LGHDT and YNNKEL (reference sequence). The V segment lost 0 bases and the J segment 3 bases; nucleotides outside the gene matches: 6. The CDR3 DNA follows: TGTGCCAGCAGCCAAGAGTCTGGCGGGAGGGGCTACAATGAGCAGTTCTTC. This translates into CASSQESGGRGYNEQFF.

Of note for this clonotype: This may be a read error, as it is one base from a much larger clone. The chain is built from TRBV11-2 and TRBJ2-7, with D hard to call. There are 14 residues in the CDR3. Germline CDR1 reads SGHAT; CDR2 reads FQNNGV. As DNA, the CDR3 is TGTGCCAGCAGCTTTACCCCGACCTCCTGCGAGCAGTACTTC. Its translation is CASSFTPTSCEQYF. Using reference TRBV11-2 and TRBJ2-7 for the parts outside the CDR3, the full variable domain is EAGVAQSPRYKIIEKRQSVAFWCNPISGHATLYWYQQILGQGPKLLIQFQNNGVVDDSQLPKDRFSAERLKGVDSTLKIQPAKLEDSAVYLCASSFTPTSCEQYFGPGTRLTVT.

The chain employs TRBV12-5 and TRBJ1-3; D is unclear. Germline lookup yields CDR1 LGHNT and CDR2 FRNRAP. The V gene lost 2 bases and the J gene lost 9 bases, with 11 bases spanning the gap. This CDR3 comprises 13 residues. This CDR3 reads CASGLSALGTIYF. DNA for the CDR3: TGTGCTAGTGGTTTGTCCGCTTTGGGCACCATATATTTT.

This sequence joins TRBV28 and TRBJ1-1, with a weak D call TRBD1 (6 bases). CDR1 is MDHEN and CDR2 is SYDVKM in the germline V gene. CDR3 size: 14 residues. V was trimmed by 6 bases and J by 10 bases, leaving 21 bases between them. The CDR3 loop reads CASSQNDRPRVAFF. CDR3 coding DNA: TGTGCCAGCAGCCAGAATGACAGGCCCAGGGTAGCTTTCTTT. The full variable domain, in which reference TRBV28 and TRBJ1-1 provide the parts outside the CDR3, is DVKVTQSSRYLVKRTGEKVFLECVQDMDHENMFWYRQDPGLGLRLIYFSYDVKMKEKGDIPEGYSVSREKKERFSLILESASTNQTSMYLCASSQNDRPRVAFFGQGTRLTVV.

Remarks on this clonotype: One junction end does not reproduce the germline sequence, and a read error may be involved. This chain joins TRBV5-1 and TRBJ1-4; D not certain. The length of the CDR3 is 15 residues. The germline V gene encodes CDR1 SGHRS and CDR2 YFSETQ. CDR3 sequence reads: CASSIDGEPGENLFF. For the CDR3, the DNA is TGCGCCAGCAGCATCGACGGGGAGCCCGGTGAAAACCTGTTTTTT.

The chain is built from TRBV19 and TRBJ2-3; D uncertain. The CDR3 extends over 11 amino acids. The V gene's germline CDR1 is LNHDA and CDR2 SQIVND (reference sequence). V lost 7 bases to trimming and J lost 1 base, with 3 bases between them. The CDR3 DNA reads as TGTGCCAGTATCGGCACAGATACGCAGTATTTT. This codes for CASIGTDTQYF.

In its sample, this clonotype was seen many times. This chain joins TRBV5-1 and TRBJ2-1; 12 nucleotides match TRBD2. Per germline, CDR1 SGHRS and CDR2 YFSETQ. CDR3 length: 16 amino acids. V gave up 1 base and J gave up 7 bases; unmatched junction bases: 6. Written as DNA, the CDR3 is TGCGCCAGCAGCTTGCAACTAGCGGGAGGAGGTAATGAGCAGTTCTTC. Its protein product is CASSLQLAGGGNEQFF.

In its sample, this clonotype was seen many times. The J gene is TRBJ2-4, the V gene TRBV7-2; 7 nucleotides agree with TRBD2. This CDR3 spans 16 amino acids. Germline V CDR1 and CDR2: SGHTA, FQGNSA. The J segment lost 3 bases and the V segment lost 1 base, leaving 6 bases of the junction unmatched. CDR3 nucleotide sequence: TGTGCCAGCAGCTTAGAACGGGAGGCTCGCAAAAACATTCAGTACTTC. Protein sequence: CASSLEREARKNIQYF.

The chain uses TRBV12-3 or TRBV12-4 and TRBJ1-1; D is possibly TRBD1 (5 bases). The ends were cut back, 10 bases at V and 3 bases at J, with 15 bases in the middle. The CDR3 totals 13 residues. The CDR3 protein is CATFELGDTEAFF. The CDR3 nucleotides are TGTGCCACCTTTGAGTTGGGGGACACTGAAGCTTTCTTT.

The rearrangement joins TRBV7-9 to TRBJ1-4; D might be TRBD1 (6 bases). The CDR3 has 17 amino acids. Per the germline V gene, CDR1 is SEHNR and CDR2 is FQNEAQ (reference sequence). The V and J ends lost 5 bases and 3 bases respectively, with 19 bases between them. CDR3: CASSRWANRVPNEKLFF. The CDR3 nucleotides read TGTGCCAGCAGCCGGTGGGCGAACAGGGTGCCTAATGAAAAACTGTTTTTT.

This clonotype was counted many times. The rearrangement joins TRBV6-2 or TRBV6-3 to TRBJ1-3; 9 nucleotides agree with TRBD1. J lost 0 bases, V lost 5 bases, and 8 bases had no gene match. The germline V gene encodes CDR1 MNHEY and CDR2 SVGEGT. CDR3 length equals 17 residues. CDR3 coding DNA: TGTGCCAGCAGTGCCACCGGGACAGGGTTCTCTGGAAACACCATATATTTT. Translating it yields CASSATGTGFSGNTIYF.

This clonotype has a single count. With only one base between it and a far larger clone, this is likely a read error. CDR3 residues: CASSTWTSGSDNEQSF. The CDR3 DNA sequence: TGTGCCAGCAGTACCTGGACTAGCGGGAGTGACAATGAGCAGTCCTTC. The rearrangement joins TRBV28 to TRBJ2-3; 13 bases are a match to TRBD2. The CDR3 loop spans 16 amino acids. Germline V gene lookup returns CDR1 MDHEN and CDR2 SYDVKM.

The rearrangement uses TRBV9 and TRBJ2-7; D unclear. CDR1 is SGDLS and CDR2 is YYNGEE in the germline V gene. Trimming removed 3 bases from V and 9 bases from J, with 13 bases in between. There are 12 residues in the CDR3. CDR3 residues: CASSAYNGLQYF. CDR3 in DNA: TGTGCCAGCAGCGCCTACAACGGCTTGCAGTACTTC.

This clonotype was counted at least ten times. DNA of the CDR3: TGCAGTGCTAGAGGCACAGGGCTCCCCAACTATGGCTACACCTTC. Amino acids: CSARGTGLPNYGYTF. The J gene is TRBJ1-2, the V gene TRBV20-1; possible D gene TRBD1, 6 bases. V shed 1 base and J shed 2 bases, with 14 bases lying between them. Germline V lookup: CDR1 DFQATT, CDR2 SNEGSKA (reference sequence). The CDR3 has 15 amino acids.

V usage is TRBV9 and J usage is TRBJ2-1; D not certain. The V and J ends lost 3 bases and 9 bases respectively, with 25 bases between them. Per the germline V gene, CDR1 is SGDLS and CDR2 is YYNGEE. The CDR3 has 17 residues. The CDR3 nucleotides read TGTGCCAGCAGCGCCCCACAAAATTCCAGATATAACGCTGAGCAGTTCTTC. This codes for CASSAPQNSRYNAEQFF.

This clonotype was counted at least ten times. The V call is TRBV19, the J call TRBJ1-1; TRBD1 agrees at 7 bases. Trimming at V came to 3 bases and at J to 1 base, leaving 8 bases not matched to a gene. The CDR3 runs to 16 residues. Germline loops: CDR1 LNHDA, CDR2 SQIVND (reference sequence). CDR3 sequence: CASSISSSGGNTEAFF. In nucleotides, the CDR3 is TGTGCCAGTAGTATTTCTTCATCAGGGGGGAACACTGAAGCTTTCTTT.

This clonotype has a count of ten or more. V and J are TRBV28 and TRBJ2-7; the match to TRBD1 covers 10 bases. Trimming at V came to 7 bases and at J to 0 bases, leaving 9 bases not matched to a gene. Germline CDR1 MDHEN, CDR2 SYDVKM. This CDR3 has 16 residues. Here the CDR3 DNA reads TGTGCCAGCACCCTGTTCGGACAGGGGGGCTCCTACGAGCAGTACTTC. This encodes CASTLFGQGGSYEQYF.

This clonotype was counted many times. Here the CDR3 reads CASRPGQGAYEQFF. The CDR3 DNA follows: TGTGCCAGCAGGCCGGGACAGGGGGCTTATGAGCAGTTCTTC. The genes are TRBV28 and TRBJ2-1, with TRBD1 matching over 12 bases. The CDR3 is 14 residues long. CDR1 is MDHEN, CDR2 SYDVKM, per germline. The V segment lost 6 bases and the J segment 8 bases; nucleotides outside the gene matches: 5.

The table lists this clonotype with many counts. The V and J genes are TRBV6-1 and TRBJ2-3; D is uncertain. The CDR3 loop spans 14 amino acids. The germline V and J ends were trimmed by 4 bases and 2 bases, with 10 bases remaining between them. CDR1 MNHNS and CDR2 SASEGT come from the germline V gene. CDR3 residues: CASSANRFTDTQYF. For the CDR3, the DNA is TGTGCCAGCAGTGCAAACAGATTCACAGATACGCAGTATTTT.

This clonotype showed up many times. The rearrangement uses TRBV28 and TRBJ1-2; D call uncertain. The CDR3 consists of 12 residues. The V end was cut by 5 bases, the J end by 5 bases, with 9 bases between. Germline V gives CDR1 MDHEN, CDR2 SYDVKM. The CDR3 sequence: CASSVYGYGYTF. The CDR3 bases are TGTGCCAGCAGTGTATACGGGTATGGCTACACCTTC.

The sample holds many counts of this clonotype. The chain links TRBV20-1 to TRBJ2-1; no clear D. Germline-derived CDR1 and CDR2 are DFQATT and SNEGSKA (reference sequence). CDR3 length: 15 amino acids. Trimming took off 5 bases at V and 5 bases at J, with 19 bases between the two ends. The CDR3 nucleotides read TGCAGTGCTCCCGATCTCGCTAGGTACAACAATGAGCAGTTCTTC. Translating gives CSAPDLARYNNEQFF.

This clonotype was recorded at least ten times. The chain uses TRBV5-1 and TRBJ1-6, with D perhaps TRBD1 (5 bases). The V end was cut by 4 bases, the J end by 14 bases, with 22 bases between. CDR3 size: 15 residues. The germline V gene encodes CDR1 SGHRS and CDR2 YFSETQ. CDR3: CASSPSPDIAVTLHF. CDR3 in DNA: TGCGCCAGCAGCCCCTCCCCGGACATCGCGGTAACCCTCCACTTT.

In this sample, this clonotype turned up a few times. The V call is TRBV12-5, the J call TRBJ2-5; tentatively, D is TRBD2 (5 bases). The CDR3 consists of 13 residues. Looked up from germline, CDR1 is LGHNT and CDR2 is FRNRAP. Trimming took off 1 base at V and 4 bases at J, with 7 bases between the two ends. The CDR3 region has the DNA TGTGCTAGTGGTTTGGGGGCGGGAGAGACCCAGTACTTC. Its translation: CASGLGAGETQYF.

This chain uses TRBV12-3 or TRBV12-4 with TRBJ2-1, with 9 positions matching TRBD2. Trimming removed 4 bases from V and 8 bases from J; junction bases left unmatched: 9. CDR3 size: 15 residues. The DNA for the CDR3 is TGTGCCAGCAGTTCCTTAGCGGGAGTGTGGGATGAGCAGTTCTTC. The encoded protein is CASSSLAGVWDEQFF.